The 29 T cell receptor beta chains below were found in one sample sequenced in a study of blood T cell repertoires in COVID-19. Produced via immunoSEQ multiplex PCR; TCRdb's table is partial and in-frame only. The sample has 99,000 or so clones, 87% seen once. The sequencing sample was made of peripheral blood. These TCRs come from a man between 45 and 60 years old with acute or convalescent COVID-19.

The chain joins TRBV5-1 to TRBJ1-5; D ambiguous. V shed 3 bases and J shed 7 bases, with 11 bases lying between them. There are 13 residues in the CDR3. Germline loops: CDR1 SGHRS, CDR2 YFSETQ. Here the CDR3 DNA reads TGCGCCAGCAGCTCAGTATCCAGGCAGCCCCAGCATTTT. It codes for CASSSVSRQPQHF.

The V and J genes are TRBV28 and TRBJ2-2; 12 bases agree with TRBD2. The CDR3 has 17 residues. Germline-derived CDR1 and CDR2 are MDHEN and SYDVKM. V shed 3 bases and J 1 base; nucleotides not matched to a gene: 3. The CDR3 here is CASSFTTSGGNTGELFF. CDR3 in DNA: TGTGCCAGCAGTTTTACGACTAGCGGGGGGAACACCGGGGAGCTGTTTTTT.

This clone was picked up a small number of times. The chain recombines TRBV5-1 with TRBJ1-5; D may be TRBD1 (5 bases). Per germline, CDR1 SGHRS and CDR2 YFSETQ. The CDR3 loop spans 15 amino acids. Trimming removed 0 bases from V and 2 bases from J, with 9 bases in between. The CDR3 region is CASSLEGHGNQPQHF. The CDR3 DNA is TGCGCCAGCAGCTTGGAGGGGCACGGCAATCAGCCCCAGCATTTT.

The rearrangement uses TRBV5-1 and TRBJ2-5; 7 bases match TRBD2. This CDR3 spans 16 amino acids. Germline V gene lookup returns CDR1 SGHRS and CDR2 YFSETQ. V was clipped by 5 bases and J by 5 bases; unmatched bases: 15. The CDR3 nucleotides read TGCGCCAGCAGAAATAGTGGCGGGAGCTGGGCCGAGACCCAGTACTTC. This encodes CASRNSGGSWAETQYF.

CDR3 DNA: TGTGCCTGGAGAGCCACAGGGGCCGGGGAGCTGTTTTTT. Translation gives CAWRATGAGELFF. The chain has TRBV30 and TRBJ2-2, with 7 bases aligning to TRBD1. V was pared by 3 bases and J by 6 bases, with 4 bases of the junction left unmatched. CDR1 is GTSNPN and CDR2 is SVGIG in the germline V gene (reference sequence). The CDR3 is made up of 13 amino acids.

For this clone: The same CDR3 can be traced to other DNA sequences in this sample. The DNA of the CDR3 is TGCGCCAGCAGCTCCGGGACAGGGTACGAAAAACTGTTTTTT. Its translation is CASSSGTGYEKLFF. This sequence joins TRBV5-1 and TRBJ1-4, with 9 bases lining up with TRBD1. This CDR3 has 14 amino acids. Losses at the gene ends were 3 bases for V and 8 bases for J; bases not matched to a gene: 5. Germline-derived CDR1 and CDR2 are SGHRS and YFSETQ. Full variable domain (rest looked up from reference TRBV5-1 and TRBJ1-4): KAGVTQTPRYLIKTRGQQVTLSCSPISGHRSVSWYQQTPGQGLQFLFEYFSETQRNKGNFPGRFSGRQFSNSRSEMNVSTLELGDSALYLCASSSGTGYEKLFFGSGTQLSVL.

The CDR3 nucleotides read TGTGCCAGCAGCAAAGCTGGGAGTAGCGGGAGAATTGATGAGCAGTTCTTC. It yields the protein CASSKAGSSGRIDEQFF. The chain recombines TRBV21-1 with TRBJ2-1; TRBD2 was called by the table and not checked on the DNA. TRBV21-1 is marked as a pseudogene. The CDR3 is 17 amino acids.

The chain couples TRBV2 to TRBJ1-5; no clear D. The CDR3 runs 11 residues. Germline CDR1 SNHLY, CDR2 FYNNEI. The germline V and J ends were trimmed by 6 bases and 4 bases, with 4 bases remaining between them. Here the CDR3 DNA reads TGTGCCAGCAGCCTTAATCAGCCCCAGCATTTT. It codes for CASSLNQPQHF.

The genes are TRBV5-1 and TRBJ2-2, with D possibly TRBD1 on 6 matching bases. CDR3 length equals 14 residues. Germline V gives CDR1 SGHRS, CDR2 YFSETQ. V shed 4 bases and J shed 6 bases, with 13 bases lying between them. DNA of the CDR3: TGCGCCAGCAGCCAGGGACATCATCCCGGGGAGCTGTTTTTT. Its protein is CASSQGHHPGELFF.

CDR3 amino acids: CASSSRTGGSGNTIYF. CDR3 in DNA: TGCGCCAGCAGCTCAAGGACAGGGGGCTCTGGAAACACCATATATTTT. V gene TRBV5-1 combines with J gene TRBJ1-3; 10 bases line up with TRBD1. Per the germline V gene, CDR1 is SGHRS and CDR2 is YFSETQ. Trimming cost V 3 bases and J 0 bases; bases outside gene matches: 3. The CDR3 runs 16 residues.

The V and J genes are TRBV5-1 and TRBJ2-1; TRBD2 aligns across 10 bases. This CDR3 spans 20 amino acids. With V trimmed by 4 bases and J by 3 bases, 19 bases remained unmatched. Germline CDR1 SGHRS, CDR2 YFSETQ. Here the CDR3 reads CASSAASGPSWTSGYNEQFF. The CDR3 region has the DNA TGCGCCAGCAGCGCGGCCTCGGGGCCTAGTTGGACTAGCGGCTACAATGAGCAGTTCTTC.

The V call is TRBV2, the J call TRBJ1-5, with 7 bases matching TRBD1. Per the germline V gene, CDR1 is SNHLY and CDR2 is FYNNEI. J gave up 7 bases and V 6 bases, and 9 bases lay outside the gene matches. The CDR3 length is 14 residues. This CDR3 reads CASRKTGVGQPQHF. The CDR3 DNA follows: TGTGCCAGCAGAAAAACAGGGGTGGGCCAGCCCCAGCATTTT.

This sequence joins TRBV2 and TRBJ2-7; 9 nucleotides line up with TRBD2. CDR1 and CDR2 from the germline V gene are SNHLY and FYNNEI. V was pared by 3 bases and J by 6 bases, with 9 bases of the junction left unmatched. The CDR3 runs 15 residues. The CDR3 region has the DNA TGTGCCAGCAGTGAGGCGGGAGGGCCCCATGCCGAGCAGTACTTC. Protein product: CASSEAGGPHAEQYF.

The table lists this clone with a count of one. The J gene is TRBJ2-5, the V gene TRBV5-4; D is unclear. The germline V gene encodes CDR1 SGHNT and CDR2 YYREEE (reference sequence). The length of the CDR3 is 13 residues. V gave up 4 bases and J gave up 1 base, with 8 bases separating them. The CDR3 sequence is CASSPSFQETQYF. The DNA for the CDR3 is TGTGCCAGCAGCCCCTCCTTCCAAGAGACCCAGTACTTC.

This clone was seen at least ten times. The chain carries TRBV9 and TRBJ1-2; 10 bases align to TRBD1. CDR1 is SGDLS and CDR2 is YYNGEE in the germline V gene. The J segment lost 7 bases and the V segment lost 3 bases, leaving 6 bases of the junction unmatched. The CDR3 runs to 14 residues. The CDR3: CASSETGGISGYTF. The CDR3 coding sequence is TGTGCCAGCAGCGAGACAGGGGGCATAAGTGGCTACACCTTC.

V is TRBV28 and J is TRBJ1-5; the D gene is possibly TRBD1 (5 bases). Trimming removed 8 bases from V and 3 bases from J, with 14 bases in between. The CDR3 runs to 14 residues. CDR1 and CDR2 (germline): MDHEN, SYDVKM. In DNA form, the CDR3 reads TGTGCCAGCTTTTTGGGGGGTGACAATCAGCCCCAGCATTTT. It codes for CASFLGGDNQPQHF. The variable domain in full, with the rest retrieved from reference TRBV28 and TRBJ1-5, is DVKVTQSSRYLVKRTGEKVFLECVQDMDHENMFWYRQDPGLGLRLIYFSYDVKMKEKGDIPEGYSVSREKKERFSLILESASTNQTSMYLCASFLGGDNQPQHFGDGTRLSIL.

In DNA, the CDR3 is TGCGCCAGCCAAACAGGATACAAAGCCGCCTACAATGAGCAGTTCTTC. Translated: CASQTGYKAAYNEQFF. The chain couples TRBV5-1 to TRBJ2-1; maybe TRBD1 (5 bases). This CDR3 region has 16 residues. Per the germline V gene, CDR1 is SGHRS and CDR2 is YFSETQ. V was clipped by 7 bases and J by 2 bases, with 19 bases between them.

V usage is TRBV5-6 and J usage is TRBJ2-3; TRBD1 aligns across 8 bases. This CDR3 region has 14 residues. CDR1 is SGHDT, CDR2 YYEEEE, per germline. With V trimmed by 3 bases and J by 2 bases, 2 bases remained unmatched. The CDR3, as DNA: TGTGCCAGCAGCTGGGGACAGGACACAGATACGCAGTATTTT. Translating it yields CASSWGQDTDTQYF.

The CDR3 here is CAWEGLYGGANVLTF. As DNA, the CDR3 is TGTGCCTGGGAGGGGTTGTACGGTGGGGCCAACGTCCTGACTTTC. The rearrangement links TRBV30 to TRBJ2-6, with D perhaps given as TRBD1 or TRBD2 (5 bases each). Trimming took 5 bases from V and 3 from J, leaving 14 bases between them. Germline CDR1 reads GTSNPN; CDR2 reads SVGIG (reference sequence). The CDR3 is 15 residues long.

The chain employs TRBV10-1 and TRBJ2-7; tentatively, D is TRBD1 (6 bases). This CDR3 has 15 residues. V was cut by 3 bases and J by 2 bases, with 14 bases left in between. Per the germline V gene, CDR1 is WNHNN and CDR2 is SYGVQD (reference sequence). The CDR3 region is CASSDGTPNTYEQYF. In DNA form, the CDR3 reads TGCGCCAGCAGTGACGGGACACCGAATACCTACGAGCAGTACTTC.

The J gene is TRBJ2-3, the V gene TRBV6-2 or TRBV6-3; D is uncertain. Germline CDR1 reads MNHEY; CDR2 reads SVGEGT. The CDR3 length is 16 residues. V was trimmed by 0 bases and J by 0 bases, leaving 10 bases between them. The CDR3 DNA is TGTGCCAGCAGTTACTCGTATCAGACTAGCACAGATACGCAGTATTTT. As protein: CASSYSYQTSTDTQYF.

The V and J genes are TRBV19 and TRBJ2-1, with a weak D call TRBD2 (5 bases). This CDR3 has 14 amino acids. Germline lookup yields CDR1 LNHDA and CDR2 SQIVND (reference sequence). Trimming left V 3 bases short and J 10 bases short, with 16 bases between. This CDR3 reads CASSIAPTTGEQFF. The CDR3, as DNA: TGTGCCAGTAGTATCGCCCCGACTACGGGAGAGCAGTTCTTC.

This chain connects TRBV10-3 to TRBJ1-2, with TRBD1 identical over 10 bases. Germline V gene sequence: CDR1 ENHRY, CDR2 SYGVKD. The J segment lost 3 bases and the V segment lost 4 bases, leaving 5 bases of the junction unmatched. The CDR3 consists of 15 residues. CDR3 nucleotide sequence: TGTGCCATCAGTGCCCCCGGGACAGGGGACTATGGCTACACCTTC. The encoded protein is CAISAPGTGDYGYTF.

The rearrangement uses TRBV19 and TRBJ1-2, with a weak D call TRBD1 (5 bases). Germline CDR1 and CDR2: LNHDA and SQIVND (reference sequence). V shed 10 bases and J shed 3 bases, with 12 bases lying between them. The CDR3 covers 12 residues. This CDR3 is CATATDYYGYTF. The CDR3 coding sequence is TGTGCCACCGCGACAGATTACTATGGCTACACCTTC.

J is TRBJ2-7 and V is TRBV5-1; tentatively, D is TRBD2 (5 bases). Trimming took off 0 bases at V and 1 base at J, with 11 bases between the two ends. Germline V gene data show CDR1 as SGHRS and CDR2 as YFSETQ. This CDR3 is built from 15 residues. For the CDR3, the DNA is TGCGCCAGCAGCTTGGTGGGGAGTGTATCCTACGAGCAGTACTTC. As protein: CASSLVGSVSYEQYF.

This clone was found a few times. This rearrangement joins TRBV4-2 to TRBJ2-7, with 9 positions matching TRBD1. CDR3 length: 15 residues. CDR1 and CDR2 (germline): LGHNA, YNFKEQ. The V gene end was trimmed by 3 bases and the J gene end by 0 bases; junction bases not matched to a gene: 3. CDR3 sequence reads: CASSQVDRGSYEQYF. The CDR3 region has the DNA TGTGCCAGCAGCCAGGTGGACAGGGGCTCCTACGAGCAGTACTTC.

The rearrangement joins TRBV28 to TRBJ2-1; 8 nucleotides line up with TRBD2. CDR1 and CDR2 (germline): MDHEN, SYDVKM. This CDR3 is built from 15 residues. The V segment lost 6 bases and the J segment 4 bases; nucleotides outside the gene matches: 8. CDR3 in amino acids: CASSRPPSGYNEQFF. The CDR3 DNA follows: TGTGCCAGCAGCCGACCCCCTAGCGGGTACAATGAGCAGTTCTTC.

The V call is TRBV7-8, the J call TRBJ2-7; 9 bases agree with TRBD1. The CDR3 has 15 residues. V lost 2 bases and J lost 5; bases outside the gene matches: 7. Per germline, CDR1 SGHVS and CDR2 FQNEAQ. CDR3 protein: CASSLWEGTGNEQYF. The CDR3 DNA is TGTGCCAGCAGCTTATGGGAGGGGACAGGGAACGAGCAGTACTTC.

V usage is TRBV20-1 and J usage is TRBJ2-7; TRBD2 agrees at 13 bases. The CDR3 consists of 14 residues. Germline CDR1 DFQATT, CDR2 SNEGSKA (reference sequence). Unmatched junction bases numbered 5, after V lost 3 bases and J lost 6 bases. The CDR3 reads CSASWGLAGTEQYF. DNA of the CDR3: TGCAGTGCTAGTTGGGGACTAGCGGGAACCGAGCAGTACTTC.